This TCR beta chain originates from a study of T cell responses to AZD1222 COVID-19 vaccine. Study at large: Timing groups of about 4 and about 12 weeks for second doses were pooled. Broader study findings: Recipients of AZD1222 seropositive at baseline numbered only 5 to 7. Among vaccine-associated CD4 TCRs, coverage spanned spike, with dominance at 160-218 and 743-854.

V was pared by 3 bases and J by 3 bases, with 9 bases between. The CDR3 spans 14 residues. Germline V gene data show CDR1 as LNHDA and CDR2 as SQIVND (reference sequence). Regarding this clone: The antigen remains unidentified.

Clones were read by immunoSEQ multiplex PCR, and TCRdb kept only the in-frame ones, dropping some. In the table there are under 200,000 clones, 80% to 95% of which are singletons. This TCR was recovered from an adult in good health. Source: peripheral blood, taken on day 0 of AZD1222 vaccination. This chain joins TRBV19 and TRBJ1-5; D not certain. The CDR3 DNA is TGTGCCAGTAGTATCGGGCCATACAATCAGCCCCAGCATTTT. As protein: CASSIGPYNQPQHF.